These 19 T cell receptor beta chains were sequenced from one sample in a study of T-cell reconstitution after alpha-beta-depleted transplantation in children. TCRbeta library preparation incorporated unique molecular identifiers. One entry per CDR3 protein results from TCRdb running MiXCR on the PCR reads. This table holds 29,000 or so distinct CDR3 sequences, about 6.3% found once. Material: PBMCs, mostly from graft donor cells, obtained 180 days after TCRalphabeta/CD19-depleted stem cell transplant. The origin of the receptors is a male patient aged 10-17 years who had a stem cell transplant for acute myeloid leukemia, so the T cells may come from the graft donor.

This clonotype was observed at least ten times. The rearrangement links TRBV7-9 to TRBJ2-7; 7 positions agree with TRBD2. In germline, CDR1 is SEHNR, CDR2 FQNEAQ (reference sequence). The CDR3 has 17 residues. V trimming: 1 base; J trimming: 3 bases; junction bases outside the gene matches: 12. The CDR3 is CASSLDLGGSTVYEQYF. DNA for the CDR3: TGTGCCAGCAGCTTAGATTTGGGCGGGAGTACGGTCTACGAGCAGTACTTC.

In DNA form, the CDR3 reads TGTGCCAGCAGTTACGTAGGGAATCCCGGGGAGCTGTTTTTT. This sequence encodes CASSYVGNPGELFF. This rearrangement joins TRBV6-5 to TRBJ2-2; D call uncertain. Germline CDR1 is MNHEY and CDR2 is SVGAGI. V dropped 2 bases and J dropped 6 bases, with 10 bases sitting between them. CDR3 length equals 14 residues.

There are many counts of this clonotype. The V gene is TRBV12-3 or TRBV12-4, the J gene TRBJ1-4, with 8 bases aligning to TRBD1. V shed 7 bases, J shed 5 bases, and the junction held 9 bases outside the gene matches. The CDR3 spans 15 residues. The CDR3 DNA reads TGTGCCAGCAAGTTGGGACAGGCAAAGAATGAAAAACTGTTTTTT. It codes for CASKLGQAKNEKLFF.

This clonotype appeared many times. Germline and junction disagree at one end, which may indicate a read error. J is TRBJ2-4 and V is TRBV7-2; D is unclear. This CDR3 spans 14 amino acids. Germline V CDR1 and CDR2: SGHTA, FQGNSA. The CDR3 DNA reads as TGTGCCAGCAGCTTAGCAGTGGCCAGAAACATTCAGTACTTC. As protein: CASSLAVARNIQYF.

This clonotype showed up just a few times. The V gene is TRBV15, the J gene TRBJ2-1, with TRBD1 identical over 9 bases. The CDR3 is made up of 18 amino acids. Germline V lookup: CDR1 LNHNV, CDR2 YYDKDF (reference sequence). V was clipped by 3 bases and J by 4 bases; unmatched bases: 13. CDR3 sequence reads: CATSRATIGTGTYNEQFF. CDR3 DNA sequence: TGTGCCACCAGCAGGGCGACCATCGGGACAGGGACTTACAATGAGCAGTTCTTC.

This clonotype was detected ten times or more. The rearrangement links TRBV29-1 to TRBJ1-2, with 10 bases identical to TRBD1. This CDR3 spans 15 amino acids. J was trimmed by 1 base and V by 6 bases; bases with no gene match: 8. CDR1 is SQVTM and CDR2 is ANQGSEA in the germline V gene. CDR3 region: CSVPTGGSFNYGYTF. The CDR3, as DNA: TGCAGCGTACCGACAGGGGGCTCCTTTAACTATGGCTACACCTTC.

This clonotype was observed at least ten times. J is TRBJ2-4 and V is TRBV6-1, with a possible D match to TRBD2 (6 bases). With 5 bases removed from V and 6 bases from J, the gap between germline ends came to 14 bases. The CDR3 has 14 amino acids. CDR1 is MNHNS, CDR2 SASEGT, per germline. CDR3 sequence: CASSPPGVGNIQYF. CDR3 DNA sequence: TGTGCCAGCAGTCCCCCGGGGGTCGGAAACATTCAGTACTTC.

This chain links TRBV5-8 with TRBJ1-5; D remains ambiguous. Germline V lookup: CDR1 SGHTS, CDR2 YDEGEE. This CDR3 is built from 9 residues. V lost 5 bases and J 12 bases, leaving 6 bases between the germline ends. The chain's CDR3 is CASSPLQHF. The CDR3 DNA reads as TGTGCCAGCAGTCCGCTCCAGCATTTT. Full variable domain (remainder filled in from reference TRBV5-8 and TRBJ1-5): EAGVTQSPTHLIKTRGQQATLRCSPISGHTSVYWYQQALGLGLQFLLWYDEGEERNRGNFPPRFSGRQFPNYSSELNVNALELEDSALYLCASSPLQHFGDGTRLSIL.

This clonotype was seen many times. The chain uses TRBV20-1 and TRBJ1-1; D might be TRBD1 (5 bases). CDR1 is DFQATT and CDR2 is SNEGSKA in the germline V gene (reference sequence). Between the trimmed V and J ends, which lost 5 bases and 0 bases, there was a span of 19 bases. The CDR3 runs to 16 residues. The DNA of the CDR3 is TGCAGTGCTGGCGGTGGGGACGGGATCATGAACACTGAAGCTTTCTTT. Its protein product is CSAGGGDGIMNTEAFF.

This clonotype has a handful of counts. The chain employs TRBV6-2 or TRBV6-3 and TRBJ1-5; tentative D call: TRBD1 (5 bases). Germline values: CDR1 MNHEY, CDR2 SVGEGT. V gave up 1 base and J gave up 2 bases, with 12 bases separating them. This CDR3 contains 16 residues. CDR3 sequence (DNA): TGTGCCAGCAGTTACTTCAGGGTATGGGGCAATCAGCCCCAGCATTTT. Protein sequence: CASSYFRVWGNQPQHF.

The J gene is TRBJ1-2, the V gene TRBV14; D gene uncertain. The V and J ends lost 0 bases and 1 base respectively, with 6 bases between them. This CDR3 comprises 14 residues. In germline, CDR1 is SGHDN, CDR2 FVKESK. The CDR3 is CASSQDPVNYGYTF. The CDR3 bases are TGTGCCAGCAGCCAAGACCCCGTTAACTATGGCTACACCTTC.

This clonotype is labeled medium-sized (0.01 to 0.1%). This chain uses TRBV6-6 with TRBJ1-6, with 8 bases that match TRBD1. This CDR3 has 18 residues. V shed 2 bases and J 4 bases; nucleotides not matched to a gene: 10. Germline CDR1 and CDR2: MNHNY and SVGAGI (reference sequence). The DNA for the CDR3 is TGTGCCAGCAGTTACGATCAGGGGGCAGGGATTTATAATTCACCCCTCCACTTT. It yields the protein CASSYDQGAGIYNSPLHF.

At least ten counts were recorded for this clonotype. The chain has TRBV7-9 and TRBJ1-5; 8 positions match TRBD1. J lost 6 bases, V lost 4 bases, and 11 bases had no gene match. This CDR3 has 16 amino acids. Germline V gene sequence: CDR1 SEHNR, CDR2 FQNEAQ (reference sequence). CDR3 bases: TGTGCCAGCAGCTCTATGACAGGGGCTAACATTCAGCCCCAGCATTTT. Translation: CASSSMTGANIQPQHF.

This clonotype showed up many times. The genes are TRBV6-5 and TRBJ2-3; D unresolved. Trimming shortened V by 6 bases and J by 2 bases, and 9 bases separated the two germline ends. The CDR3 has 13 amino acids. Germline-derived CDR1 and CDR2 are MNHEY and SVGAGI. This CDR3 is CASRLEATDTQYF. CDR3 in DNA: TGTGCCAGCAGGTTAGAGGCCACAGATACGCAGTATTTT.

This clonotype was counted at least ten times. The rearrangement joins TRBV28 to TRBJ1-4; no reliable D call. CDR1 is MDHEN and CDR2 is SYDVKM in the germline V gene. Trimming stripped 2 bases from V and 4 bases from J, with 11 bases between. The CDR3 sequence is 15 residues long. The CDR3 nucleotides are TGTGCCAGCAGTTTAGGAGGGTCTGGTAATGAAAAACTGTTTTTT. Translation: CASSLGGSGNEKLFF.

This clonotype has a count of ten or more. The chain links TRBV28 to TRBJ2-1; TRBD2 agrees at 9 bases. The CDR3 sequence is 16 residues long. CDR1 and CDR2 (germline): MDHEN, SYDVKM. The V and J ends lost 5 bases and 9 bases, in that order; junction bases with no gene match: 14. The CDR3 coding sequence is TGTGCCAGCAGTACTCCGACTAGCGGAAGGGTGGGTGAGCAGTTCTTC. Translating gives CASSTPTSGRVGEQFF. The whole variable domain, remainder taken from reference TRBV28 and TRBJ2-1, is DVKVTQSSRYLVKRTGEKVFLECVQDMDHENMFWYRQDPGLGLRLIYFSYDVKMKEKGDIPEGYSVSREKKERFSLILESASTNQTSMYLCASSTPTSGRVGEQFFGPGTRLTVL.

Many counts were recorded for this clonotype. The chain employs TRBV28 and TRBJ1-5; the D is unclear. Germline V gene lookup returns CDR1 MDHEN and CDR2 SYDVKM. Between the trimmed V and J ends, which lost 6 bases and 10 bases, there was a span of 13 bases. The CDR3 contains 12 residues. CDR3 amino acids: CASSLEVSPQHF. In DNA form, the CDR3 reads TGTGCCAGCAGCCTGGAGGTGAGCCCCCAGCATTTT.

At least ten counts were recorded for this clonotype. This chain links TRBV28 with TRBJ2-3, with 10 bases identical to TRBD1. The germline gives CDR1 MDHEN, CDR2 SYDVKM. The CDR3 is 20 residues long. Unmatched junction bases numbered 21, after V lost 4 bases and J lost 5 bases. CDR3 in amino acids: CASSSSYAGDRDRGIDTQYF. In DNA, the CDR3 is TGTGCCAGCAGTTCATCCTATGCAGGGGACCGGGACAGGGGAATAGATACGCAGTATTTT.

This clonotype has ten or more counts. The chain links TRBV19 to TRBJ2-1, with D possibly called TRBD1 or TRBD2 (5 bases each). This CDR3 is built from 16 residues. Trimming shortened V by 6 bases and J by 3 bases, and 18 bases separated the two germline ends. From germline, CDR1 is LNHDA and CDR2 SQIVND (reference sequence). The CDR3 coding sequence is TGTGCCAGTAGCCCGCGGCCGGGGACCGGCTACAATGAGCAGTTCTTC. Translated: CASSPRPGTGYNEQFF. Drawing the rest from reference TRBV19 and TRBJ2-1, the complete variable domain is DGGITQSPKYLFRKEGQNVTLSCEQNLNHDAMYWYRQDPGQGLRLIYYSQIVNDFQKGDIAEGYSVSREKKESFPLTVTSAQKNPTAFYLCASSPRPGTGYNEQFFGPGTRLTVL.